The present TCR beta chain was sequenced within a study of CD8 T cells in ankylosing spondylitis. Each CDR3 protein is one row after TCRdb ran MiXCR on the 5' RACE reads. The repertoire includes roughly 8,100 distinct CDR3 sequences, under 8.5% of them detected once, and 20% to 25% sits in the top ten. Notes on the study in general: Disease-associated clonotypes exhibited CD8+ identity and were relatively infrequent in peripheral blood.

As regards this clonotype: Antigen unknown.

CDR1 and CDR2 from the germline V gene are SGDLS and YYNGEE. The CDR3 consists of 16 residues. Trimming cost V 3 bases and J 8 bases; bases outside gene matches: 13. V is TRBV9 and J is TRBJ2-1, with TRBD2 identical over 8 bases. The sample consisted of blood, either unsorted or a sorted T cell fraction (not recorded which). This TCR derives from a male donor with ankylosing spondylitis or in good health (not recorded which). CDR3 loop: CASSGAGLGSVDEQFF. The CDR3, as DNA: TGTGCCAGCAGCGGAGCGGGACTAGGGTCCGTTGATGAGCAGTTCTTC.